This TCR beta chain was documented in a study of blood T cell repertoires in COVID-19. CDR3 length: 13 amino acids. CDR1 is KGHSH, CDR2 LQKENI, per germline. V lost 3 bases to trimming and J lost 5 bases; unmatched junction nucleotides: 1. Under the authors' procedure: Amplification with reference gene primers provided the estimates of nucleated cell counts. TCRdb's table, derived via immunoSEQ multiplex PCR, lists solely in-frame clones and lacks some. V and J calls and clone size are given by that table; D and trimming were obtained from the DNA. The data show over 90,000 clones, with about 80% seen just once and 13% held by the top ten.

The sample comprised peripheral blood. The rearrangement uses TRBV18 and TRBJ1-5; TRBD1 aligns across 7 bases. This sequence was found in a human donor in a cohort sampled during active or convalescent COVID-19. The DNA of the CDR3 is TGTGCCAGCTCACCCCAGGGGGATCAGCCCCAGCATTTT. Translation gives CASSPQGDQPQHF.